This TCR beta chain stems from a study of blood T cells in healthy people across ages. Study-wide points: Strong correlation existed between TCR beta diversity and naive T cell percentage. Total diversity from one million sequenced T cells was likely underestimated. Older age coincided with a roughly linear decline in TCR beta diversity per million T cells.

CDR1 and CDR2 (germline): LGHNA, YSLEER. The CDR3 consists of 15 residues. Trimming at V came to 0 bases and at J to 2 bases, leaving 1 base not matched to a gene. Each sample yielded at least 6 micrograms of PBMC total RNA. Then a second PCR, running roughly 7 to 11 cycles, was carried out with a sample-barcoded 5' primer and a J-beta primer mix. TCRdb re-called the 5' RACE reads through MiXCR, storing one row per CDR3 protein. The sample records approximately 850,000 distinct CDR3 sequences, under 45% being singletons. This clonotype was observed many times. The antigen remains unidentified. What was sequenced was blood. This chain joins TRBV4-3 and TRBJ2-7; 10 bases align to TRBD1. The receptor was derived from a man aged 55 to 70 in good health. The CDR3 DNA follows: TGCGCCAGCAGCCAAGACGGGACAGGGGCCTACGAGCAGTACTTC. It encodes CASSQDGTGAYEQYF.